This TCR beta chain is from a study of PD-L1 blockade in urothelial cancer (dated 2017 in TCRdb). Looking at the study overall: All patients started therapy at some point between 2014 and 2016 and received atezolizumab 1,200 mg intravenously every 3 weeks. Blood samples gave median yields of around 140,000 T cells and 65,000 to 85,000 unique TCRs, along with a median clonality of approximately 0.08. In the same patients, pretreatment tumors underwent whole exome sequencing and RNA sequencing in addition to TCR sequencing. An ECOG performance status of 0 or 1 was recorded for the patients, and 0 to 3 prior chemotherapy regimens had been received by the patients. About 85% of the roughly 29 patients were identified as males with urothelial cancer of bladder origin, and a prior smoking history was reported by 18 of 29 patients. Pretreatment blood TCR-seq was available for 27 to 30 patients, at least one posttreatment blood collection was obtained for 25 or so patients, and tumor TCR-seq was available for 25 or so patients. Blood samples were analyzed at two time points: 3 weeks after treatment start (second dose) and 6 weeks after treatment start. Pretreatment tumor samples, along with matched peripheral blood serially collected before and after atezolizumab treatment, were subjected to TCR sequencing. Under ten patients achieved durable clinical benefit and approximately 20 did not. The study was an exploratory multi-omic analysis of somatic, immune and clinical correlates of response to PD-L1 blockade with atezolizumab in urothelial cancer. Durable clinical benefit was defined as progression-free survival longer than 6 months, and TCR features were also tested against progression-free and overall survival. On the study overall, not on this receptor specifically: Improved progression-free and overall survival was found to be associated with pretreatment peripheral blood TCR clonality below the median. At 3 weeks after the start of treatment, tumor-associated TCR clones in peripheral blood had expanded more in patients with durable benefit (n ≈ 24, p = 0.022). Because the sample size was small (n ≈ 31) and many exploratory analyses were performed, the results are intended to be hypothesis-generating.

To estimate absolute template abundance from read counts, synthetic TCR analog templates were spiked into each PCR. TCRbeta CDR3 regions were amplified from genomic DNA with bias-controlled V and J gene primers using the immunoSEQ assay. Rearranged TCRbeta segments were sequenced at approximately 20X coverage. In the paper's pipeline: Clustering was used to correct sequencing errors, and CDR3s were annotated against IMGT so that V, D and J genes could be assigned. Downstream analyses used only productive TCRbeta rearrangements and left out out-of-frame or stop-codon sequences. To compute clonality, Shannon entropy was normalized by the log of the number of unique productive sequences and then subtracted from one. Fisher's exact test with Benjamini-Hochberg correction, at a threshold of adjusted p below 0.01, was used to find clones that differed between time points or between blood and tumor. This is the immuneACCESS table as TCRdb keeps it, with only in-frame sequences that have V and J called. A part of the clones is gone; compared with another copy, unresolved V genes explain less than half, and the rest is unexplained. The DNA gave D and trimming, while V, J and clone size come from that table. The table for this sample lists about 49,000 clones; 79% of them were counted only once. In total, the top ten clones hold over 9.5% of the sample.

Comment on this clone: Its binding antigen is unknown. Per-base qualities were not stored, and no clone one base away is much larger.

Taken with the paper, the label for time point translates to: pretreatment peripheral blood. The cohort included under 35 patients with locally advanced or metastatic urothelial carcinoma who were treated at Memorial Sloan Kettering on a trial protocol. Peripheral blood mononuclear cells were collected pretreatment and during treatment, at between 1 and 8 total time points per patient. The Qiagen DNeasy Blood extraction kit was used to purify genomic DNA from total PBMCs and tumor samples. Collected pretreatment and during treatment, PBMCs were isolated and stored as previously described. From the cysteine up to the phenylalanine, the CDR3 has a length of 15 residues. This entry keeps only the CDR3 DNA: 45 bases, framed from base 1. Relative to germline, V is missing 5 bases and J is missing 6 bases, with 9 bases of the junction outside any gene match. According to the germline V gene (reference sequence), CDR1 reads SEHNR and CDR2 reads FQNEAQ.

The sequence is built from TRBV7-9 and TRBJ2-7; 11 central nucleotides agree with TRBD1. The TCR originated in a man between 70 and 80 years old with urothelial cancer. The specimen comprised PBMCs, sampled around atezolizumab (anti-PD-L1) treatment. In nucleotide form, the sequence is TGTGCCAGCAGCCTTTTGGGGGACAGGGGGGCCGAGCAGTACTTC. Translated, this is CASSLLGDRGAEQYF.